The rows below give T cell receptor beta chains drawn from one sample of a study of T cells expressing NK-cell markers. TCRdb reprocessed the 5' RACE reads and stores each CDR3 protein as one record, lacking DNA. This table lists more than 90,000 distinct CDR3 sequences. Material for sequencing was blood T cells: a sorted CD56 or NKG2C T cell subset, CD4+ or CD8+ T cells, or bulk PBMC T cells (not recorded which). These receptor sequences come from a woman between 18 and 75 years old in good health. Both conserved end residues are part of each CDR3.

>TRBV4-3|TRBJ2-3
CASSPTGTDTQYF
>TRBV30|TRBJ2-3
CAWAPGQGRTDTQYF
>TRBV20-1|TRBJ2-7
CSASWLVSSYEQYF
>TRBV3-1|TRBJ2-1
CASSRPGTVSSYNEQFF
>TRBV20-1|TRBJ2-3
CSARVPRETTDTQYF
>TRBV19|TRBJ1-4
CASNPRTEPNEKLFF
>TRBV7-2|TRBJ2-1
CASSPRLANEQFF
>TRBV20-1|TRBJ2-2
CSARLVENTGELFF
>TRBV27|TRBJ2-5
CASSLSDSQGETQYF
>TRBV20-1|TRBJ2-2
CSARDLSGELFF
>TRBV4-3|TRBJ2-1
CASSPGTPSEQFF
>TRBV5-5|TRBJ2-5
CASSLDDWARQETQYF
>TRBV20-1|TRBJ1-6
CSASSGDYTPLHF
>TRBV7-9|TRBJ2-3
CASSLAQGADTQYF
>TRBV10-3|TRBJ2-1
CAISESFSGGANEQFF
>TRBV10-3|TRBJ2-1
CAISDRTSGGSGPNEQFF
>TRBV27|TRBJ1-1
CASSLSWGNTEAFF
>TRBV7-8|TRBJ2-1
CASSVPGQGMGEQFF
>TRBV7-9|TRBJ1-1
CASRARDRVMNTEAFF
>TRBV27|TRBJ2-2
CASSLSFTGELFF
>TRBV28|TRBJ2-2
CASSRLAERGTGELFF
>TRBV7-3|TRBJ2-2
CASSPGLRNTGELFF
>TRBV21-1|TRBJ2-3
CARCRCGRSRTRNTQYF
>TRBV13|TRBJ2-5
CASSPGYALGRTQYF
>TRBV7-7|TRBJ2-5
CASSSGLPETQYF
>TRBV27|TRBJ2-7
CASSLSWASGYEQYF
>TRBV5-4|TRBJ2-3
CASSLRGRGSTDTQYF
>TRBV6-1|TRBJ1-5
CASSPEPGVDNQPQHF
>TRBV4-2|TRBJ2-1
CASSQDWRGASYNEQFF
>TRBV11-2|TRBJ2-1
CASSLIGSGNEQFF
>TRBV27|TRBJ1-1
CASRTGTFTEAFF
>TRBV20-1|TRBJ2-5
CSALPGTSGEETQYF
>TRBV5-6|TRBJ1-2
CASSLGGSNYGYTF
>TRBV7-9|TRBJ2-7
CAMRGGVRDEQYF
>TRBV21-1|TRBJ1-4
CASSKLLKLFF
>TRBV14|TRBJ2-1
CASSHPLADAYNEQFF
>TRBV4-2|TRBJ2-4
CASSQEEGQGTDIQYF
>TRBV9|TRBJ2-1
CASSHGTSGREWNEQFF
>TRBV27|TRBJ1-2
CASSLSPAGAGYGYTF
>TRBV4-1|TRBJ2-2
CASSQPTGELFF